These 9 T cell receptor beta chains share one sample of origin, sequenced in a study of T cells in Graves' hyperthyroidism and ophthalmopathy. Researchers took RNA transcripts and amplified the TCR beta CDR3 regions from them. TCR CDR3 regions were first amplified by RT-PCR with HTBI primers. TCRdb reprocessed the multiplex PCR reads via MiXCR and lists one record per CDR3 protein. The sample yields 690,000 or so distinct CDR3 sequences, over 15% seen once. Sequences were obtained from blood. These receptors originate from a woman aged 45 to 65 with Graves' hyperthyroidism that later progressed to Graves' ophthalmopathy.

This clonotype appeared many times. The genes are TRBV12-3 or TRBV12-4 and TRBJ2-7; D unclear. The CDR3 consists of 12 residues. Trimming left V 8 bases short and J 0 bases short, with 8 bases between. For the CDR3, the DNA is TGTGCCAGCTCACAGAACTCCTACGAGCAGTACTTC. Amino acid sequence: CASSQNSYEQYF.

This clonotype came up many times. V and J are TRBV7-8 and TRBJ1-1; no reliable D call. The germline V and J ends were trimmed by 4 bases and 4 bases, with 10 bases remaining between them. Germline V CDR1 and CDR2: SGHVS, FQNEAQ. This CDR3 spans 13 amino acids. The CDR3 spells CASSSMSSTEAFF. DNA for the CDR3: TGTGCCAGCAGCTCCATGAGCTCCACTGAAGCTTTCTTT.

This chain's CDR3 is CASTPSGRPGEPNEKLFF. The CDR3 region has the DNA TGTGCCAGTACCCCCTCGGGGAGGCCGGGTGAACCAAATGAAAAACTGTTTTTT. The chain uses TRBV19 and TRBJ1-4; no clear D. Deletions cut 7 bases from V and 5 bases from J, with 26 bases between. Per germline, CDR1 LNHDA and CDR2 SQIVND (reference sequence). This CDR3 is built from 18 residues.

This clonotype turned up a few times. V and J are TRBV6-1 and TRBJ1-5, with a tentative D call TRBD1 (6 bases). CDR3 length: 15 amino acids. Between the trimmed V and J ends, which lost 6 bases and 7 bases, there was a span of 19 bases. CDR1 MNHNS and CDR2 SASEGT come from the germline V gene. CDR3 residues: CASSRPGGKGQPQHF. DNA of the CDR3: TGTGCCAGCAGCCGCCCTGGGGGCAAGGGACAGCCCCAGCATTTT.

V and J are TRBV9 and TRBJ1-2; 7 bases are shared with TRBD1. Germline V CDR1 and CDR2: SGDLS, YYNGEE. CDR3 length equals 15 residues. V lost 0 bases, J lost 8 bases, and 10 bases stayed unmatched. CDR3 sequence reads: CASSVDPSTGEGYTF. The CDR3 DNA reads TGTGCCAGCAGCGTAGACCCGTCAACAGGGGAGGGCTACACCTTC.

The chain links TRBV11-2 to TRBJ2-6; perhaps TRBD2 as D (5 bases). The V end was cut by 8 bases, the J end by 0 bases, with 8 bases between. The length of the CDR3 is 14 residues. The germline CDR1 and CDR2 sequences are SGHAT and FQNNGV. This chain's CDR3 is CASREGSGANVLTF. The CDR3 nucleotides read TGTGCCAGCCGCGAGGGCTCTGGGGCCAACGTCCTGACTTTC.

The chain is built from TRBV7-8 and TRBJ1-6; 9 positions match TRBD1. CDR3 size: 15 residues. CDR1 is SGHVS, CDR2 FQNEAQ, per germline. The junction had 6 bases not matched to a gene; V was cut back by 5 bases and J by 7 bases. The CDR3 DNA sequence: TGTGCCAGCAGCACTCGGGACAGGGAGAATTCACCCCTCCACTTT. It specifies CASSTRDRENSPLHF.

This clonotype was recorded at least ten times. The chain links TRBV11-2 to TRBJ2-1; maybe TRBD1 (6 bases). The CDR3 extends over 16 amino acids. Germline V gene data show CDR1 as SGHAT and CDR2 as FQNNGV. Deletions cut 5 bases from V and 0 bases from J, with 14 bases between. CDR3 amino acids: CASSPMGQSSYNEQFF. In nucleotides, the CDR3 is TGTGCCAGCAGCCCCATGGGACAAAGCTCCTACAATGAGCAGTTCTTC.

The table lists this clonotype with many counts. The rearrangement joins TRBV5-1 to TRBJ2-1; TRBD1 matches at 9 bases. Germline CDR1 and CDR2: SGHRS and YFSETQ. This CDR3 comprises 14 residues. Trimming cost V 4 bases and J 7 bases; bases outside gene matches: 6. CDR3: CASSTDRGGNEQFF. The CDR3 DNA is TGCGCCAGCAGCACTGACAGGGGGGGAAATGAGCAGTTCTTC.